This T cell receptor beta chain derives from a study of OX40 agonist ivuxolimab in advanced cancers. Overall study: The mean age was roughly 60 years, ranging from 23 to 79, with over 70% of participants male.

Whole-study results and caveats: A proportion of nonresponders additionally exhibited low normalized T-cell clonal expansion. Clonal expansion from baseline to week 6 occurred in both CD4+ and CD8+ T cells.

This clone was counted once. Its antigen is currently unknown. Using immunoSEQ multiplex PCR, the repertoire was profiled, and TCRdb retains in-frame clones only, with some absent. The data contain about 48,000 clones, around 74% of them seen just once; the ten biggest clones take up under 2%. This CDR3 region has 14 residues. Germline V gene lookup returns CDR1 WSHSY and CDR2 SAAADI. The V and J ends lost 8 bases and 7 bases respectively, with 18 bases between them. Sequencing used CD4+ or CD8+ T cells sorted from blood, obtained in a trial of the OX40 agonist ivuxolimab. This sequence joins TRBV10-2 and TRBJ1-5; D perhaps matches TRBD1 (5 bases). The receptor was isolated from an adult with an advanced solid tumor such as melanoma, head and neck, liver or kidney cancer. The CDR3 coding sequence is TGCGCCAGCGCCATAACAGGATCGAACCAGCCCCAGCATTTT. It yields the protein CASAITGSNQPQHF.